The source of this T cell receptor beta chain is a study of T cells after yellow fever vaccination. J was trimmed by 3 bases and V by 4 bases; bases with no gene match: 4. CDR1 ENHRY and CDR2 SYGVKD come from the germline V gene. The CDR3 spans 14 residues. TCR cDNA was made by 5'RACE template switching, adding a universal primer site and UMIs. TCRdb redid the calling of the 5' RACE reads with MiXCR, one entry per CDR3 protein. The sample comprises about 320,000 distinct CDR3 sequences, approximately 4.5% of which are singletons, and roughly a fifth rests with the top ten. The chain combines TRBV10-3 with TRBJ2-7; 9 nucleotides agree with TRBD2. The clonotype originates from a man aged 18 to 30 who received the YFV17D yellow fever vaccine. Sample: PBMCs, taken 15 days after the yellow fever booster vaccination. This chain's CDR3 is CAISGLAGIYEQYF. In DNA form, the CDR3 reads TGTGCCATCAGTGGGCTAGCGGGGATCTACGAGCAGTACTTC.